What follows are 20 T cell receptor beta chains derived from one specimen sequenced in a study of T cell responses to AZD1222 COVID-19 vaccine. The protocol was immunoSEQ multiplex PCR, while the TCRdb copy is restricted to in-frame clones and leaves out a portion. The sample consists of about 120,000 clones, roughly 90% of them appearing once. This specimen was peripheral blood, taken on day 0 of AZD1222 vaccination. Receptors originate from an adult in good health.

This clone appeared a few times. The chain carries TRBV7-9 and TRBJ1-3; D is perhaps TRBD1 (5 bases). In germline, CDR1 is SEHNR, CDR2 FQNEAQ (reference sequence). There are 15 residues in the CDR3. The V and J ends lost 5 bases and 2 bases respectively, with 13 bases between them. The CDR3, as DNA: TGTGCCAGCAGCCCCGGGACCGCTACTGGAAACACCATATATTTT. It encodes CASSPGTATGNTIYF.

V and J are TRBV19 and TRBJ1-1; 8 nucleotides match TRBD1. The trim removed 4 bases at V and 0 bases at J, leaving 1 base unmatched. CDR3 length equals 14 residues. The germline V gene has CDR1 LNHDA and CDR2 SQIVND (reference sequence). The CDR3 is CASSTTGVNTEAFF. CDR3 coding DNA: TGTGCCAGTAGTACGACAGGGGTGAACACTGAAGCTTTCTTT.

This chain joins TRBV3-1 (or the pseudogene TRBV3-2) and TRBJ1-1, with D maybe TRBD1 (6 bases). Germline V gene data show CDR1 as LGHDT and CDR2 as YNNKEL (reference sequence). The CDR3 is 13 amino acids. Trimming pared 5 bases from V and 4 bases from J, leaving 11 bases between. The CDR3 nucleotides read TGTGCCAGCAGCTGGGGGGCGGCCACTGAAGCTTTCTTT. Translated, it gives CASSWGAATEAFF.

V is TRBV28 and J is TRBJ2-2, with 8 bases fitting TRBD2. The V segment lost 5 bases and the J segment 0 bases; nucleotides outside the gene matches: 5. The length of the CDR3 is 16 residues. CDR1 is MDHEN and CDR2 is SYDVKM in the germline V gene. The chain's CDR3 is CASSDGLAPNTGELFF. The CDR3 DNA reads TGTGCCAGCAGTGATGGACTAGCACCGAACACCGGGGAGCTGTTTTTT.

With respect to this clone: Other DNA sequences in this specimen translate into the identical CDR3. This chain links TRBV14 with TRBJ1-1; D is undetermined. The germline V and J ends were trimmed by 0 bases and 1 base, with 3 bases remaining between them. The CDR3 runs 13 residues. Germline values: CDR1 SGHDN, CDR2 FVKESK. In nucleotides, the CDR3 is TGTGCCAGCAGCCAAGACCAGAACACTGAAGCTTTCTTT. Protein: CASSQDQNTEAFF.

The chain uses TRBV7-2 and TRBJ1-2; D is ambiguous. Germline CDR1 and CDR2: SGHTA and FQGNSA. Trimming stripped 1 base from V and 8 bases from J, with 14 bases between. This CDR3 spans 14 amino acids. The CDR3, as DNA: TGTGCCAGCAGCTTAGGGGGAGCCCCAAGAGGCTACACCTTC. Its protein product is CASSLGGAPRGYTF.

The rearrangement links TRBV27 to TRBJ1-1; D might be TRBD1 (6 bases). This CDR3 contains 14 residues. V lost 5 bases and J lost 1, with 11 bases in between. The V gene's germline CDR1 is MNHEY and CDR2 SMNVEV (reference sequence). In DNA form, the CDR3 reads TGTGCCAGCAGTCCGTTACAGGGGAACACTGAAGCTTTCTTT. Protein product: CASSPLQGNTEAFF.

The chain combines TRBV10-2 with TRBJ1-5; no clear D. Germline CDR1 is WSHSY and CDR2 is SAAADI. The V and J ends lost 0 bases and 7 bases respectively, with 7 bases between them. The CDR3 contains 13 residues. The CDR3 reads CASSESEFQPQHF. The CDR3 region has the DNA TGCGCCAGCAGTGAGTCGGAGTTCCAGCCCCAGCATTTT.

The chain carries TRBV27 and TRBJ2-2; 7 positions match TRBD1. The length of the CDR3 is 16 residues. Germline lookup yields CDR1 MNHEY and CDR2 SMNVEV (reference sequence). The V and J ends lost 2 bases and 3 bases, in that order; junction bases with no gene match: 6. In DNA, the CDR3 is TGTGCCAGCAGTTTAATTAGGGGGCTATACACCGGGGAGCTGTTTTTT. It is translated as CASSLIRGLYTGELFF.

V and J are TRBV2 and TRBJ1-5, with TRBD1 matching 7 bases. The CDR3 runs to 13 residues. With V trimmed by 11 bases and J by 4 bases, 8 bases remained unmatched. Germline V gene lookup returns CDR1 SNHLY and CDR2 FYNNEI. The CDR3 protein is CAGRWDRNQPQHF. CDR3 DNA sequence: TGTGCCGGTAGGTGGGACAGAAATCAGCCCCAGCATTTT.

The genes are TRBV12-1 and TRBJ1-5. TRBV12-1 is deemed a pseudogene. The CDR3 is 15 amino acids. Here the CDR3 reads CASSFGLDGDQPQHF. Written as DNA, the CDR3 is TGTGCCAGCAGCTTTGGGCTGGATGGGGATCAGCCCCAGCATTTT.

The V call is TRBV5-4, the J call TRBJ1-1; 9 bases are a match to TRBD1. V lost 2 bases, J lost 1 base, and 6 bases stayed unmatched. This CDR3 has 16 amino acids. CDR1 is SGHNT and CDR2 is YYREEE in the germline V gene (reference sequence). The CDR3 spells CASSFGTGYRNTEAFF. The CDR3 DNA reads TGTGCCAGCAGCTTTGGGACAGGGTACAGGAACACTGAAGCTTTCTTT.

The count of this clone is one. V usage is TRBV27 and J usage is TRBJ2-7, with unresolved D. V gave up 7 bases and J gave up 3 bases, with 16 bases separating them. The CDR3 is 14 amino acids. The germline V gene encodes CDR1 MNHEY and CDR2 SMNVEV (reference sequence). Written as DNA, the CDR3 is TGTGCCAGCATTGTTCATAGGCCTCGCTACGAGCAGTACTTC. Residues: CASIVHRPRYEQYF.

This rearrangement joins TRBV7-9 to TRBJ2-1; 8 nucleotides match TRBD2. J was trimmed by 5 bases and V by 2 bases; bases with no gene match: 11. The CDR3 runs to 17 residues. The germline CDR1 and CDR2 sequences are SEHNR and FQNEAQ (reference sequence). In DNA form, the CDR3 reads TGTGCCAGCAGCTTAACAGTCGGGGGGGCCCTTGACAATGAGCAGTTCTTC. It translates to CASSLTVGGALDNEQFF.

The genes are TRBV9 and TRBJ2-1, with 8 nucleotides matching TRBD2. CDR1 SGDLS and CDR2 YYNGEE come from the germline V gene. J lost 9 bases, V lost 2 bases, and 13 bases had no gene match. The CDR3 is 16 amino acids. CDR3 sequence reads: CASSVSPAGGGSEQFF. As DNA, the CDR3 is TGTGCCAGCAGCGTTTCCCCCGCGGGGGGAGGTAGTGAGCAGTTCTTC.

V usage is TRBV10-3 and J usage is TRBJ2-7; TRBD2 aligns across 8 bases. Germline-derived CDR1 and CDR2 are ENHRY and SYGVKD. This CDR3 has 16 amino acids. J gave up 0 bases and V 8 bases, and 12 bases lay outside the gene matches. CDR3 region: CAISGTSPRSSYEQYF. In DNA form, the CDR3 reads TGTGCCATCTCCGGGACTAGTCCTAGGAGCTCCTACGAGCAGTACTTC.

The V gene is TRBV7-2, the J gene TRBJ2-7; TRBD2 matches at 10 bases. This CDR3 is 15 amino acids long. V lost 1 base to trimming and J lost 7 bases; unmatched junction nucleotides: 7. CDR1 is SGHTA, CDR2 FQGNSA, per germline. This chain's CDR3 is CASSLVEAGGWEQYF. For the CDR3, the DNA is TGTGCCAGCAGCTTAGTCGAAGCGGGAGGGTGGGAGCAGTACTTC.

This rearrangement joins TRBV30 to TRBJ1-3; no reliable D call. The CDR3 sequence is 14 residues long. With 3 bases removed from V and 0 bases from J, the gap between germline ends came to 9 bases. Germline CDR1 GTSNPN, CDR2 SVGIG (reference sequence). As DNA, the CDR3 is TGTGCCTGGAGGAGACTGTTCTCTGGAAACACCATATATTTT. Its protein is CAWRRLFSGNTIYF.

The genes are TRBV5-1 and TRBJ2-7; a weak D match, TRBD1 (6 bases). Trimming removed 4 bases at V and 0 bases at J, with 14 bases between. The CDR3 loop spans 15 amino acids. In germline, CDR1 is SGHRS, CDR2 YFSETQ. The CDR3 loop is CASSAWTANSYEQYF. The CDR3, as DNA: TGCGCCAGCAGCGCCTGGACAGCTAACTCCTACGAGCAGTACTTC. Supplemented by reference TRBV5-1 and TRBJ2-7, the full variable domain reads KAGVTQTPRYLIKTRGQQVTLSCSPISGHRSVSWYQQTPGQGLQFLFEYFSETQRNKGNFPGRFSGRQFSNSRSEMNVSTLELGDSALYLCASSAWTANSYEQYFGPGTRLTVT.

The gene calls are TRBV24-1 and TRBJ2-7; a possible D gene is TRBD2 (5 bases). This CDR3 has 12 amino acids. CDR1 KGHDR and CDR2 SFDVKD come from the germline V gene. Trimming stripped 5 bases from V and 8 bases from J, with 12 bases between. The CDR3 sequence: CATSGSGSKQYF. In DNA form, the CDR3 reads TGTGCCACCAGTGGTTCGGGGTCCAAGCAGTACTTC.